These 5 T cell receptor beta chains originate from one sample sequenced in a study of blood T cell repertoires in COVID-19. This table comes from immunoSEQ multiplex PCR, and its TCRdb copy is limited to in-frame clones, with some not included. The sample holds 150,000 to 160,000 clones, approximately 78% seen once. Sequenced sample: peripheral blood. These receptors came from an elderly man with acute or convalescent COVID-19.

This clone was seen at least ten times. This chain uses TRBV4-1 with TRBJ2-3; 7 nucleotides match TRBD2. In germline, CDR1 is MGHRA, CDR2 YSYEKL. The CDR3 length is 15 residues. The trim removed 4 bases at V and 0 bases at J, leaving 4 bases unmatched. CDR3 residues: CASSPGTISTDTQYF. Written as DNA, the CDR3 is TGCGCCAGCAGCCCCGGGACTATTAGCACAGATACGCAGTATTTT.

The rearrangement joins TRBV10-3 to TRBJ2-1; 10 bases agree with TRBD2. J lost 7 bases, V lost 8 bases, and 14 bases had no gene match. The CDR3 totals 16 residues. Germline V gene data show CDR1 as ENHRY and CDR2 as SYGVKD. The CDR3 sequence is CAISPLSGGAGNEQFF. CDR3 bases: TGTGCCATCTCCCCCTTAAGCGGGGGGGCGGGAAATGAGCAGTTCTTC.

This clone was observed a few times. The V call is TRBV7-2, the J call TRBJ2-1, with 10 bases fitting TRBD1. The CDR3 runs to 16 residues. The ends lost 2 bases at V and 4 bases at J; junction bases unmatched: 5. Germline CDR1 reads SGHTA; CDR2 reads FQGNSA. The CDR3 is CASSLWGTGVYNEQFF. CDR3 DNA sequence: TGTGCCAGCAGCTTATGGGGGACAGGGGTTTACAATGAGCAGTTCTTC.

There are a few counts of this clone. CDR3 residues: CASSLGLNQPQHF. The CDR3 DNA sequence: TGTGCCAGCAGCTTAGGGCTCAATCAGCCCCAGCATTTT. The rearrangement links TRBV7-3 to TRBJ1-5; the D is unclear. Trimming took off 2 bases at V and 3 bases at J, with 5 bases between the two ends. Germline loops: CDR1 SGHTA, CDR2 FQGTGA. The CDR3 has 13 amino acids.

The rearrangement uses TRBV5-1 and TRBJ2-1; 7 bases map to TRBD1. The CDR3 covers 15 residues. The germline CDR1 and CDR2 sequences are SGHRS and YFSETQ. The V and J ends lost 5 bases and 0 bases, in that order; junction bases with no gene match: 5. CDR3: CASRMTGSSYNEQFF. The CDR3 DNA reads TGCGCCAGCAGGATGACAGGGTCCTCCTACAATGAGCAGTTCTTC.